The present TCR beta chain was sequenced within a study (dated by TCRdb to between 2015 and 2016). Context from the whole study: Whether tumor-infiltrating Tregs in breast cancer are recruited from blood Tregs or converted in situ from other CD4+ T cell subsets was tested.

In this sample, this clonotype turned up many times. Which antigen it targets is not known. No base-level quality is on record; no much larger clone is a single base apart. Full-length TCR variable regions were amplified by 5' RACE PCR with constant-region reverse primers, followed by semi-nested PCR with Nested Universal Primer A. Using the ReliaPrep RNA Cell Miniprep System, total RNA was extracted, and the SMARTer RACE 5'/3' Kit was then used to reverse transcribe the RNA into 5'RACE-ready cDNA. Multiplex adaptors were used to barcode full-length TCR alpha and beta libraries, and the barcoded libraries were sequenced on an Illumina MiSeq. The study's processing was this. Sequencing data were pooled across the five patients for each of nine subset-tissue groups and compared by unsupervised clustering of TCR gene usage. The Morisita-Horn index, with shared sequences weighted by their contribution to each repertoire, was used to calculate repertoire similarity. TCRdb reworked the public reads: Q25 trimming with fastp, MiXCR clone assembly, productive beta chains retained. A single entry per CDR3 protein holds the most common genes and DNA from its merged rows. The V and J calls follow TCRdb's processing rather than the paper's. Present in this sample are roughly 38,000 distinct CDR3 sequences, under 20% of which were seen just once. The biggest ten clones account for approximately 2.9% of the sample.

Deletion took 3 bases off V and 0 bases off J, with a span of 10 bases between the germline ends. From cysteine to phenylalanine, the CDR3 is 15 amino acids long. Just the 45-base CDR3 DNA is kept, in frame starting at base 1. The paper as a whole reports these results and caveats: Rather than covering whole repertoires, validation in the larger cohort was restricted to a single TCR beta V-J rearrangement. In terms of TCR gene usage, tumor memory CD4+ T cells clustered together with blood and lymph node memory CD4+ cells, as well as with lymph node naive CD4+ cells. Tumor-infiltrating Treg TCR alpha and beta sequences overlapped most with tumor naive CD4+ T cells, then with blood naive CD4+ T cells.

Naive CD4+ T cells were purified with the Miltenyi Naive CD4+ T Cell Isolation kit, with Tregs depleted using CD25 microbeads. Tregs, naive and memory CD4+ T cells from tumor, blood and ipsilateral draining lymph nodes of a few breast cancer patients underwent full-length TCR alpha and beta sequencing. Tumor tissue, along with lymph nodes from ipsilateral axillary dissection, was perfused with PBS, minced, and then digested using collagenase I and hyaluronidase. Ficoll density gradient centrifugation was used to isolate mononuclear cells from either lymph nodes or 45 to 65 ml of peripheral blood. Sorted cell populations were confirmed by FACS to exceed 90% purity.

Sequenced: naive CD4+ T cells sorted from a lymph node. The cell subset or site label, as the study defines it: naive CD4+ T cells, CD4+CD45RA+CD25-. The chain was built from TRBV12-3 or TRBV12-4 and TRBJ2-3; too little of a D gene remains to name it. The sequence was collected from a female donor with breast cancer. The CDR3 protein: CASSFRRPSTDTQYF. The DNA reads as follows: TGTGCCAGCAGTTTCCGGCGTCCTAGCACAGATACGCAGTATTTT.